This TCR beta chain comes out of a study of blood T cell repertoires in COVID-19. V was cut by 5 bases and J by 1 base, with 17 bases left in between. This CDR3 has 16 residues. Germline CDR1 is MNHNY and CDR2 is SVGAGI (reference sequence). This clone has a handful of counts. TCRdb keeps only in-frame clones here, not all; method: immunoSEQ multiplex PCR. The table records 150,000 to 200,000 clones, 70% to 85% of them present only once. Source material: peripheral blood. The clonotype originates from a man at least 80 years old with COVID-19, enrolled during active disease. V gene TRBV6-6 combines with J gene TRBJ1-1; D may be TRBD1 (5 bases). CDR3 sequence reads: CASSRSPGSGNTEAFF. As DNA, the CDR3 is TGTGCCAGCAGTCGATCCCCAGGGTCCGGGAACACTGAAGCTTTCTTT.